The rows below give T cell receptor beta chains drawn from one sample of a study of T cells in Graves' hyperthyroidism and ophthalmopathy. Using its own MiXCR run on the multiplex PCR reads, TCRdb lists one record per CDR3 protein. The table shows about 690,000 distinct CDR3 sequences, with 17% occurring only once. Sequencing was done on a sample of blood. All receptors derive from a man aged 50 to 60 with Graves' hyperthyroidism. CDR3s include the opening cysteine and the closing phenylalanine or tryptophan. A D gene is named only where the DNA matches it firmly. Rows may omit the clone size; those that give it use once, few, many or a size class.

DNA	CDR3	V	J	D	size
TGTGCCAGCAGCCAAGATTTCCAGGCAACCAACTATGGCTACACCTTC	CASSQDFQATNYGYTF	TRBV3-1	TRBJ1-2	NA	NA
TGTGCCAGCACTGGTTCGTCAGGGGACGAGCAGTACTTC	CASTGSSGDEQYF	TRBV12-3/TRBV12-4	TRBJ2-7	NA	many
TGCGCCAGCAGCGCCGGACAGGGACAATCTAACTATGGCTACACCTTC	CASSAGQGQSNYGYTF	TRBV5-1	TRBJ1-2	TRBD1	NA
TGTGCCAGTCGGGTTGGGACAGGGGGCTATTTCACTGAAGCTTTCTTT	CASRVGTGGYFTEAFF	TRBV2	TRBJ1-1	TRBD1	many
TGTGCCAGCAGTTTTCTCCGGGACGTCTCCAATCAGCCCCAGCATTTT	CASSFLRDVSNQPQHF	TRBV6-5	TRBJ1-5	NA	NA
TGCGCCAGCAGGGACTCTGGAGATACGCAGTATTTT	CASRDSGDTQYF	TRBV10-1	TRBJ2-3	NA	NA
TGTGCCAGCAGTGAGGGGCAGGGCGAGCAGCCCCAGCATTTT	CASSEGQGEQPQHF	TRBV2	TRBJ1-5	NA	many
TGTGCCAGCAGCGAGGGCTTCGGGGTAGCGCAACCCTACGAGCAGTACTTC	CASSEGFGVAQPYEQYF	TRBV9	TRBJ2-7	NA	few
TGTGCCAGCAGCTTAGAAGGGGTATCGATTGGGAGCACTGAAGCTTTCTTT	CASSLEGVSIGSTEAFF	TRBV7-9	TRBJ1-1	NA	NA
TGTGCCAGCAGAGAGGACAAGGGGAACTATGGCTACACCTTC	CASREDKGNYGYTF	TRBV28	TRBJ1-2	NA	many
TGTGCCAGCAGCTTCATGAGAAAGGTGGAGACCCAGTACTTC	CASSFMRKVETQYF	TRBV7-6	TRBJ2-5	NA	few
TGTGCCAGCACCCCCTCCGGGCGGGGGCAGCCCCAGCATTTT	CASTPSGRGQPQHF	TRBV28	TRBJ1-5	NA	few
TGTGCCAGTAGTATAGCCGGACTAGCTCTGGCCTACGAGCAGTACTTC	CASSIAGLALAYEQYF	TRBV19	TRBJ2-7	TRBD2	many
TGTGCCAGCAGCCAAGACAGGGGAATTGGCAATGAGCAGTTCTTC	CASSQDRGIGNEQFF	TRBV3-1	TRBJ2-1	NA	few
TGTGCCAGCAGCGTAGGGGGGAGTCGGTCCGAGCAGTACTTC	CASSVGGSRSEQYF	TRBV9	TRBJ2-7	NA	NA
TGTGCCAGCAGATCCGGGACTAGCGACGTGGAGCTGTTTTTT	CASRSGTSDVELFF	TRBV6-1	TRBJ2-2	TRBD2	many
TGCGCCAGCAGCCAAGATGGGGCGGGAGGGCCTTCAGATACGCAGTATTTT	CASSQDGAGGPSDTQYF	TRBV4-3	TRBJ2-3	TRBD2	NA
TGTGCCAGCACCCGTAGTATTTACGAGCAGTACTTC	CASTRSIYEQYF	TRBV9	TRBJ2-7	NA	few
TGTGCCAGCAGTGACTCGATCCCTGAGGGGGGTCTCTCTGGGGCCAACGTCCTGACTTTC	CASSDSIPEGGLSGANVLTF	TRBV6-4	TRBJ2-6	NA	many
TGCAGTGCTAGAGATCGGATAACTAGAGGGAGGGATTTTCACAATGAGCAGTTCTTC	CSARDRITRGRDFHNEQFF	TRBV20-1	TRBJ2-1	TRBD2	NA
TGTGCCAGCAGCTTGGGGCAGGGCCTGGGAGATACGCAGTATTTT	CASSLGQGLGDTQYF	TRBV5-5	TRBJ2-3	NA	few
TGTGCCAGCAGTACGGGACTAGCGGGAGTAAAGTTCTTC	CASSTGLAGVKFF	TRBV12-3/TRBV12-4	TRBJ2-1	TRBD2	NA
TGCGCCAGCAGCTTGACTAGCAACGACGAGCAGTACTTC	CASSLTSNDEQYF	TRBV5-1	TRBJ2-7	NA	few
TGTGCCAGCAGTTCATCCGGGACAGGGGGCCCGTTGACAGATACGCAGTATTTT	CASSSSGTGGPLTDTQYF	TRBV28	TRBJ2-3	TRBD1	many
TGTGCCAGCTCCGGGGGGGGTACCGGTACCGATGAGCAGTTCTTC	CASSGGGTGTDEQFF	TRBV18	TRBJ2-1	TRBD2	few